What follows are 3 T cell receptor beta chains derived from one specimen sequenced in a study of blood T cell repertoires in COVID-19. The assay was immunoSEQ multiplex PCR, and TCRdb's table has in-frame clones only and misses some. The sample contains 340,000 or so clones, about nine tenths of which appear only once. Sequenced: peripheral blood. Receptor source: a man aged 45-60 years with active or convalescent COVID-19.

The V gene is TRBV15, the J gene TRBJ2-7, with D possibly matching TRBD2 (6 bases). Germline V gene data show CDR1 as LNHNV and CDR2 as YYDKDF (reference sequence). Trimming left V 1 base short and J 2 bases short, with 21 bases between. CDR3 length: 18 residues. In nucleotides, the CDR3 is TGTGCCACCAGCAGAGGCCACGACCAGAGGGAGGAAGCCTACGAGCAGTACTTC. Its translation is CATSRGHDQREEAYEQYF.

The chain is built from TRBV4-3 and TRBJ1-4, with 10 nucleotides matching TRBD1. The germline V gene has CDR1 LGHNA and CDR2 YSLEER. CDR3 length: 14 residues. The V segment lost 4 bases and the J segment 5 bases; nucleotides outside the gene matches: 1. CDR3 amino acids: CASSLGQGNEKLFF. The CDR3 DNA sequence: TGCGCCAGCAGCCTGGGACAGGGGAATGAAAAACTGTTTTTT.

This rearrangement joins TRBV4-2 to TRBJ2-3; TRBD2 matches 9 bases. V trimming: 1 base; J trimming: 2 bases; junction bases outside the gene matches: 7. The CDR3 consists of 17 residues. CDR1 and CDR2 from the germline V gene are LGHNA and YNFKEQ. The CDR3 is CASSQGVTSGPTDTQYF. The CDR3 DNA follows: TGTGCCAGCAGCCAAGGGGTGACTAGCGGTCCCACAGATACGCAGTATTTT.